This TCR beta chain stems from a study of blood T cell repertoires in COVID-19. Study-level background: Acute-phase and convalescent COVID-19 samples originated in the United States, Italy and Spain. T cells, B-cell-depleted T cells, or PBMCs provided the cDNA or gDNA that served as material.

V was clipped by 7 bases and J by 6 bases, with 12 bases between them. The CDR3 totals 13 residues. Germline CDR1 MDHEN, CDR2 SYDVKM. Study processing details: Estimated nucleated cell counts came from reference gene primer amplification. TCRdb's table, derived via immunoSEQ multiplex PCR, lists solely in-frame clones and lacks some. V and J calls plus clone size are reproduced from that table; the DNA served to infer D and trimming. The sample has about 100,000 clones; more than 90% are singletons. Source material: peripheral blood. The V gene is TRBV28, the J gene TRBJ1-4, with D perhaps TRBD1 (6 bases). The receptor comes from a man in his sixties or seventies with acute or convalescent COVID-19. The DNA for the CDR3 is TGTGCCAGCAAGAGGGGGGGGGATGAAAAACTGTTTTTT. Translation gives CASKRGGDEKLFF.